This entry features one TCR beta chain sequence. Its antigen is unknown. This record belongs to a study of blood T cells in healthy people across ages. Using a J-beta primer mix together with a sample-barcoded 5' primer, a second PCR was run for 7 to 11 cycles. Each cDNA molecule carried a tag from a template-switch adaptor that contained 12 random nucleotides. TCRdb recomputed calls from the 5' RACE reads with MiXCR, one row per CDR3 protein. Seen here are about a million distinct CDR3 sequences, roughly half observed once, and the top ten hold 20% to 25%. Notes on the study in general: Estimates of total diversity, which came from one million sequenced T cells, were considered to be underestimates. No one knew whether donors had CMV, which possibly confounded expanded clonotype changes. Higher diversity, along with more naive CD4+ cells, distinguished long-lived donors from aged donors.

V was trimmed by 7 bases and J by 4 bases, leaving 20 bases between them. The CDR3 loop spans 15 amino acids. Per the germline V gene, CDR1 is SGHTA and CDR2 is FQGNSA. The sequence was obtained from a woman aged 55-69 years in good health. V and J are TRBV7-2 and TRBJ2-7; D perhaps matches TRBD2 (5 bases). Sequencing input: blood. CDR3 amino acids: CASNARGDRGYEQYF. The CDR3 coding sequence is TGTGCCAGCAACGCGAGAGGCGATCGAGGGTACGAGCAGTACTTC.